This T cell receptor beta chain was obtained from a study of T cell responses to AZD1222 COVID-19 vaccine. Sequencing was performed with immunoSEQ multiplex PCR; in TCRdb, only in-frame clones are kept and a portion is missing. The sample lists over 100,000 clones; roughly 86% were seen once. CDR3 length: 14 amino acids. Germline V gene data show CDR1 as SGHRS and CDR2 as YFSETQ. Losses at the gene ends were 4 bases for V and 4 bases for J; bases not matched to a gene: 5. The chain couples TRBV5-1 to TRBJ2-3, with 8 bases fitting TRBD1. The sample here was peripheral blood, taken on day 0 of MenACWY control vaccination. The source of this sequence is an adult in good health. The CDR3 loop reads CASSRDRGPDTQYF. For the CDR3, the DNA is TGCGCCAGCAGCCGTGACAGGGGCCCAGATACGCAGTATTTT.